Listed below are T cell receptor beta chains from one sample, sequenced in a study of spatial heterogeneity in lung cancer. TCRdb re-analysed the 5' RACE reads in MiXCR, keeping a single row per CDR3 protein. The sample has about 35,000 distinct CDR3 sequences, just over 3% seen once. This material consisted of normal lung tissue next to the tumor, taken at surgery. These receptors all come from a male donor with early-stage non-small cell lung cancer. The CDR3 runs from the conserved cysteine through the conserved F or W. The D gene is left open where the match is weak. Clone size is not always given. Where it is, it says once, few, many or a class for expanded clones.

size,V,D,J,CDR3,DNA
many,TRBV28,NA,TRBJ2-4,CASKYSNDRLAKNIQYF,TGTGCCAGCAAGTACTCCAACGATAGACTAGCCAAAAACATTCAGTACTTC
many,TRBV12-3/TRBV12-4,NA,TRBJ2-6,CASSSTGTSGANVLTF,TGTGCCAGCAGTTCCACAGGGACCTCTGGGGCCAACGTCCTGACTTTC
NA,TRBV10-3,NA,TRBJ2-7,CAISESHGLRYEQYF,TGTGCCATCAGTGAGTCGCACGGGTTGAGGTACGAGCAGTACTTC
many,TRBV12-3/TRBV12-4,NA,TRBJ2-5,CASSLGHRRETQYF,TGTGCCAGCAGTTTAGGCCACAGACGGGAGACCCAGTACTTC
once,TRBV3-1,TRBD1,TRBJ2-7,CASSQGRGFGEQYF,TGTGCCAGCAGCCAAGGCAGGGGGTTTGGCGAGCAGTACTTC
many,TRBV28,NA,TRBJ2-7,CARAPGDEQYF,TGTGCCAGGGCGCCGGGGGATGAGCAGTACTTC
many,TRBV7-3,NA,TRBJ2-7,CASSLTSSGIVYF,TGTGCCAGCAGCTTAACGTCTTCAGGGATTGTTTACTTC
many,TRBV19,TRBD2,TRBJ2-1,CASKTSGSMNEQFF,TGTGCCAGTAAGACTAGCGGGAGTATGAATGAGCAGTTCTTC
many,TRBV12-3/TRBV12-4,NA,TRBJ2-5,CASSPGRNRETQYF,TGTGCCAGCAGCCCGGGACGAAACAGAGAGACCCAGTACTTC
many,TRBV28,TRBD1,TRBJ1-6,CASSTEGGGLSPLHF,TGTGCCAGCAGTACCGAAGGGGGCGGATTATCACCCCTCCACTTT
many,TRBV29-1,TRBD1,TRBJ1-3,CSAETGGGNTIYF,TGCAGCGCAGAAACAGGGGGCGGAAACACCATATATTTT
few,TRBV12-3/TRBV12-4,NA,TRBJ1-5,CASSYIRGQPQHF,TGTGCCAGCAGCTACATTCGAGGTCAGCCCCAGCATTTT
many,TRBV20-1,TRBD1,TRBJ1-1,CSTTGGWAEAFF,TGCAGTACGACAGGGGGCTGGGCTGAAGCTTTCTTT
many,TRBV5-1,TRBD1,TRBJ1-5,CASSLLGQGEQPQHF,TGCGCCAGCAGCTTGCTCGGACAGGGCGAGCAGCCCCAGCATTTT
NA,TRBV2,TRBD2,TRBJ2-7,CASGLEGSYEQYF,TGTGCCAGTGGACTAGAGGGGTCCTACGAGCAGTACTTC
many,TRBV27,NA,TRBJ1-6,CASSPFGPVGNSNSPLHF,TGTGCCAGCAGTCCCTTTGGGCCGGTCGGTAACTCGAATTCACCCCTCCACTTT
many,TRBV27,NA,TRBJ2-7,CASSLLDRGEQYF,TGTGCCAGCAGTTTATTAGACCGAGGAGAGCAGTACTTC
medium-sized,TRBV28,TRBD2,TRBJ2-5,CASSHRTSGEETQYF,TGTGCCAGCAGCCACCGGACTAGCGGAGAAGAGACCCAGTACTTC
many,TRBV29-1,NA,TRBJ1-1,CSVDHSSEAFF,TGCAGCGTTGACCACAGCTCTGAAGCTTTCTTT
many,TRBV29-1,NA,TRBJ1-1,CSVVVWRAATEAFF,TGCAGCGTTGTGGTTTGGCGGGCGGCCACTGAAGCTTTCTTT
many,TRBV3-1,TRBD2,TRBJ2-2,CASSRRSSGGAGELFF,TGTGCCAGCAGCCGAAGGTCTAGCGGGGGGGCCGGGGAGCTGTTTTTT
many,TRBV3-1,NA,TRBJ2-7,CASSHDRPSYEQYF,TGTGCCAGCAGCCACGACAGGCCCTCCTACGAGCAGTACTTC
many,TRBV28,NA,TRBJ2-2,CASRLNTGELFF,TGTGCCAGCAGGCTAAACACCGGGGAGCTGTTTTTT
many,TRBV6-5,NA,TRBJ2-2,CASSFIKGGELFF,TGTGCCAGCAGTTTTATTAAGGGCGGGGAGCTGTTTTTT
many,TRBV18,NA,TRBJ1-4,CASSPGMEGKKLFF,TGTGCCAGCTCACCCGGGATGGAGGGAAAAAAACTGTTTTTT
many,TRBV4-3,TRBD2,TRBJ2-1,CASSPTNDGGAQYEQFF,TGCGCCAGCAGCCCAACTAACGACGGGGGGGCCCAATATGAGCAGTTCTTC
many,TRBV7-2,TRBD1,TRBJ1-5,CASSSRQGASNQPQHF,TGTGCCAGCAGCTCCAGACAGGGGGCTTCCAATCAGCCCCAGCATTTT
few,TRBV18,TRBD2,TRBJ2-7,CASSPAGGGDEQYF,TGTGCCAGCTCACCAGCGGGAGGCGGCGACGAGCAGTACTTC
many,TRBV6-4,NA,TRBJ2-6,CASSRDMSGANVLTF,TGTGCCAGCAGTCGGGACATGAGTGGGGCCAACGTCCTGACTTTC
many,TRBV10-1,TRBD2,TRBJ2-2,CASSDPGGRAGELFF,TGCGCCAGCAGTGATCCGGGCGGGAGAGCCGGGGAGCTGTTTTTT
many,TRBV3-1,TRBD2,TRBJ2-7,CASSQGLADYEQYF,TGTGCCAGCAGCCAAGGGCTAGCGGACTACGAGCAGTACTTC
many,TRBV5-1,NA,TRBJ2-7,CASSSGGLPSYEQYF,TGCGCCAGCAGCTCGGGGGGCTTACCATCATACGAGCAGTACTTC
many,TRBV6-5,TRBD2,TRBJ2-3,CASSYSGGDTDTQYF,TGTGCCAGCAGTTACTCCGGGGGGGACACAGATACGCAGTATTTT
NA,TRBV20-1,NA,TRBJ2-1,CSASAVGDSYNEQFF,TGCAGTGCTAGTGCGGTCGGAGACTCCTACAATGAGCAGTTCTTC
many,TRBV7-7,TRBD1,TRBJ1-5,CASSSNGRGLPRQPQHF,TGTGCCAGCAGCAGCAACGGCAGGGGGCTCCCTCGGCAGCCCCAGCATTTT
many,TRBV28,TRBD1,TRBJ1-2,CASSPGTEIYYGYTF,TGTGCCAGCAGCCCCGGGACAGAGATTTACTATGGCTACACCTTC
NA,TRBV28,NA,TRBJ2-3,CASSLNAFTDTQYF,TGTGCCAGCAGTTTAAATGCGTTCACAGATACGCAGTATTTT